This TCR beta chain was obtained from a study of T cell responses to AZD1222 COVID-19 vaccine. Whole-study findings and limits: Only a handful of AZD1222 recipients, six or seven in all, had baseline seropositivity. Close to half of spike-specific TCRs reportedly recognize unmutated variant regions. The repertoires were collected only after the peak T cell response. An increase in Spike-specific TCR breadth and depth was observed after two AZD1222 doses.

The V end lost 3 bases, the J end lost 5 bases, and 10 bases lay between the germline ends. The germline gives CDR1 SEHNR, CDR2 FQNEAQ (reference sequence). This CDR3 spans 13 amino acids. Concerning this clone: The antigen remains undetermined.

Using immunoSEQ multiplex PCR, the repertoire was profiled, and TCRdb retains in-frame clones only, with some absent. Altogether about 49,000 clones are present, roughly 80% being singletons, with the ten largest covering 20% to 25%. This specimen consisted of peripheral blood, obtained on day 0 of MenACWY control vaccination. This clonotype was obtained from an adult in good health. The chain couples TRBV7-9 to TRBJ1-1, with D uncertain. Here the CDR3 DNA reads TGTGCCAGCAGCTTGGCCTTGTGGACTGAAGCTTTCTTT. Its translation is CASSLALWTEAFF.